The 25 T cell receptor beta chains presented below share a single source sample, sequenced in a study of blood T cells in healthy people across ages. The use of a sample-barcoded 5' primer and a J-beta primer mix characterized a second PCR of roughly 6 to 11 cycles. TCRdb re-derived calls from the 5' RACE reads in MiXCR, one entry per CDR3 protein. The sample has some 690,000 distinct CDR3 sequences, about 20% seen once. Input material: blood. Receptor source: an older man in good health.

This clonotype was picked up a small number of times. CDR3 sequence (DNA): TGTGCCAGCAGCTTGGTGGTCGGGGGCACCTATGAAGCTTTCTTT. Protein product: CASSLVVGGTYEAFF. This sequence joins TRBV5-5 and TRBJ1-1; D may be TRBD1 (6 bases). Germline V CDR1 and CDR2: SGHKS, YYEKEE (reference sequence). The CDR3 loop spans 15 amino acids. V was trimmed by 0 bases and J by 7 bases, leaving 16 bases between them.

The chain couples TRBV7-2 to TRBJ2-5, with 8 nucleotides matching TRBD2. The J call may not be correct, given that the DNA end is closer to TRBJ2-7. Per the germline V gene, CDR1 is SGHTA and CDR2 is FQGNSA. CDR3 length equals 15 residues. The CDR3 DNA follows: TGTGCCAGCAGCTTAGTTGTTAGCGGGACGTACGAGCAGTACGTC. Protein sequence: CASSLVVSGTYEQYV.

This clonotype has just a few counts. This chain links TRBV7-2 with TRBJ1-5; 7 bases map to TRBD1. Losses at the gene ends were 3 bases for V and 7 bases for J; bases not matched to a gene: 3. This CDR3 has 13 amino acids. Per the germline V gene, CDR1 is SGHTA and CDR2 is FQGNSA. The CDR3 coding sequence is TGTGCCAGCAGCTTTGACAGGGACCAGCCCCAGCATTTT. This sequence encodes CASSFDRDQPQHF.

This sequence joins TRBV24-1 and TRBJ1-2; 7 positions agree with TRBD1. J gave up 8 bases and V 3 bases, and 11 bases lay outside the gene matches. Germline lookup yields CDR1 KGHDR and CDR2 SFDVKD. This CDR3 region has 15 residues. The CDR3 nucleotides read TGTGCCACCAGTGATCCGAGACCCAGGGGACAGGGCTACACCTTC. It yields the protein CATSDPRPRGQGYTF.

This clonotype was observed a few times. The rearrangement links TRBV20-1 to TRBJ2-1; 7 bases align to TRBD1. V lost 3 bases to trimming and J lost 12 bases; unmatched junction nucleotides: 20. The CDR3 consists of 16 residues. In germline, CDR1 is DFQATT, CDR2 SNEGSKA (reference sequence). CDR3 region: CSASLYGTAVQRVQFF. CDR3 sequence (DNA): TGCAGTGCTAGTCTCTACGGGACAGCGGTTCAGAGGGTGCAGTTCTTC.

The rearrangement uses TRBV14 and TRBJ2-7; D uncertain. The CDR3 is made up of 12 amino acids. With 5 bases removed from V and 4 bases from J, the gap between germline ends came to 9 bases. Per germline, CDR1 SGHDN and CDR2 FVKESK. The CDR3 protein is CASSGVLYEQYF. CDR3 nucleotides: TGTGCCAGCAGCGGGGTTTTGTACGAGCAGTACTTC.

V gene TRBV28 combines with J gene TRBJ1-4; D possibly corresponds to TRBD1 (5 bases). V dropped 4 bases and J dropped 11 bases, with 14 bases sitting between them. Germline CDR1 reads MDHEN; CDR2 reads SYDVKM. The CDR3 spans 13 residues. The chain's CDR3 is CASSSGAPGKLFF. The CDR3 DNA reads TGTGCCAGCAGTTCCGGGGCCCCGGGTAAACTGTTTTTT.

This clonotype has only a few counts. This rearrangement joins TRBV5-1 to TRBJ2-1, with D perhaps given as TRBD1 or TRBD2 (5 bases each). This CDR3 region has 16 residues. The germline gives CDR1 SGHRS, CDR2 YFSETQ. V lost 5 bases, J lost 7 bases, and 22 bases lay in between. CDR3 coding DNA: TGCGCCAGCAGTTCTTATCGGGGCCCCCTCCAAAATGAGCAGTTCTTC. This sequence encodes CASSSYRGPLQNEQFF.

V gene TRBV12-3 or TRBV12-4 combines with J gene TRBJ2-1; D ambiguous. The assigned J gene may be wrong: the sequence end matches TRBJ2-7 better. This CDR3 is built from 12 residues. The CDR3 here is CDSSFQHYEQYV. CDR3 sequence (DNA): TGTGACAGCAGTTTCCAGCACTACGAGCAGTACGTC.

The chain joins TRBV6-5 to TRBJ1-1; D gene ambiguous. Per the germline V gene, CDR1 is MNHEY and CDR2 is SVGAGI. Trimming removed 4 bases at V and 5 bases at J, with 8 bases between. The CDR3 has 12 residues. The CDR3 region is CASSSLRTEAFF. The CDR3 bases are TGTGCCAGCAGTTCGCTGAGGACTGAAGCTTTCTTT.

The DNA of the CDR3 is TGTGCCAGTAGTATTTCAGGGCTGGACACTGAAGCTTTCTTT. Its protein is CASSISGLDTEAFF. The rearrangement uses TRBV19 and TRBJ1-1; TRBD1 is a possible D gene (5 bases). Germline-derived CDR1 and CDR2 are LNHDA and SQIVND (reference sequence). Trimming pared 3 bases from V and 3 bases from J, leaving 11 bases between. The CDR3 is made up of 14 amino acids.

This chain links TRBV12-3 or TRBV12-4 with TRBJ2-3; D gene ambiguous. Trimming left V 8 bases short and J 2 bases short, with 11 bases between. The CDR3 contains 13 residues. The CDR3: CASGPLSTDTQYF. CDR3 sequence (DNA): TGTGCCAGCGGGCCTCTTTCCACAGATACGCAGTATTTT.

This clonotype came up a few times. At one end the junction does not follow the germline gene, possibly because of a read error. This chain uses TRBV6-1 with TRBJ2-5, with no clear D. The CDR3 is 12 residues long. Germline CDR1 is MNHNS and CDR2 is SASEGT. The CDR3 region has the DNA TGTGCCAGCAGCGAAGCCAGTTTTGCCCAGTACTTC. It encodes CASSEASFAQYF.

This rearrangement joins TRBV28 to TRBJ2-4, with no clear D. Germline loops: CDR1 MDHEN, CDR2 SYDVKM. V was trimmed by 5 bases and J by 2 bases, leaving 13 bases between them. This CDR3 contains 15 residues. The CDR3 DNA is TGTGCCAGCAGTCCTCCTCCAGCATCCAAAAACATTCAGTACTTC. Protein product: CASSPPPASKNIQYF.

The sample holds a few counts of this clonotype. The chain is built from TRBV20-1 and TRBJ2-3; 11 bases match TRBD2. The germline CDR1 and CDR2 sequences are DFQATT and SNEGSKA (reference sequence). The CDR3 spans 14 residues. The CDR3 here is CSAATSGKTDTQYF. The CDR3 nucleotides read TGCAGCGCAGCGACTAGCGGGAAGACAGATACGCAGTATTTT.

CDR3: CASSLGGLGFDPLGTQYF. CDR3 bases: TGTGCCAGCAGCTTAGGAGGTTTGGGCTTCGACCCCCTTGGTACGCAGTATTTT. The chain combines TRBV7-9 with TRBJ2-3; D not resolved. The CDR3 runs to 18 residues. From germline, CDR1 is SEHNR and CDR2 FQNEAQ (reference sequence). The V and J ends lost 1 base and 8 bases respectively, with 25 bases between them. The full variable domain, in which reference TRBV7-9 and TRBJ2-3 provide the parts outside the CDR3, is DTGVSQNPRHKITKRGQNVTFRCDPISEHNRLYWYRQTLGQGPEFLTYFQNEAQLEKSRLLSDRFSAERPKGSFSTLEIQRTEQGDSAMYLCASSLGGLGFDPLGTQYFGPGTRLTVL.

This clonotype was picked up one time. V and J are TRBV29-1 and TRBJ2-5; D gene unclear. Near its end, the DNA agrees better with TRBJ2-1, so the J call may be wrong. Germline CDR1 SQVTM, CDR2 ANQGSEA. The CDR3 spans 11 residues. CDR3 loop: CSVEDLGWQFF. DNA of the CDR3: TGCAGCGTTGAAGATCTCGGGTGGCAGTTCTTC.

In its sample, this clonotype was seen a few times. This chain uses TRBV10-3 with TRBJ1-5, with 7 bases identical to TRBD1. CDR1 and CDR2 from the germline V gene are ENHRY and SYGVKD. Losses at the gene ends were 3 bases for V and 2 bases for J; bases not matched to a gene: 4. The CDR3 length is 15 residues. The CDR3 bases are TGTGCCATCAGTGATTCAGGGGGTGGCAATCAGCCCCAGCATTTT. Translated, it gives CAISDSGGGNQPQHF.

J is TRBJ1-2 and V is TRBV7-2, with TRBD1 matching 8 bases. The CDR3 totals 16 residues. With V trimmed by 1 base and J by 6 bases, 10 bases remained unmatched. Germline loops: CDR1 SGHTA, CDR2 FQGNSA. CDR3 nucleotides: TGTGCCAGCAGCTTAGGGGGTGCAGGGGGCGCCGATGGCTACACCTTC. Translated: CASSLGGAGGADGYTF.

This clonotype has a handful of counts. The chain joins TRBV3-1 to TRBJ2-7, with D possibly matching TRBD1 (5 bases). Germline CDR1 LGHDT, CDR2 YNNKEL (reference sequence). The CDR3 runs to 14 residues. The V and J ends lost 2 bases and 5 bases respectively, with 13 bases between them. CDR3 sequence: CASSQSAGKHEQYV. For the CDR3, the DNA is TGTGCCAGCAGCCAATCAGCAGGGAAACACGAGCAGTACGTC.

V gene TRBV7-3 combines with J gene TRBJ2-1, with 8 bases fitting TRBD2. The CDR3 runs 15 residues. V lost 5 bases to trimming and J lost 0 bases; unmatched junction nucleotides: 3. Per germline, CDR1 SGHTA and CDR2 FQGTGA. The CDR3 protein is CASSVSGISYNEQFF. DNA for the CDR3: TGTGCCAGCAGCGTTAGCGGGATCTCCTACAATGAGCAGTTCTTC.

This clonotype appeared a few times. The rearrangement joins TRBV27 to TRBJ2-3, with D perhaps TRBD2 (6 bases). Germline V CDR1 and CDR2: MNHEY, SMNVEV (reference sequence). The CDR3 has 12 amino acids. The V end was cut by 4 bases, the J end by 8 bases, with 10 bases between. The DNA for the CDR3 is TGTGCCAGCAGTTCGACACTAGCTACGCAGTATTTT. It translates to CASSSTLATQYF.

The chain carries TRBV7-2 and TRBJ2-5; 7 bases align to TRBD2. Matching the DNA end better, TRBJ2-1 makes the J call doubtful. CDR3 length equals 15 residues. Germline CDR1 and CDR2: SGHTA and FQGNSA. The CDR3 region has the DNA TGTGCCAGCAGCCCTAGCGGATATCCTGTAGATGAGCAGTTCTTC. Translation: CASSPSGYPVDEQFF.

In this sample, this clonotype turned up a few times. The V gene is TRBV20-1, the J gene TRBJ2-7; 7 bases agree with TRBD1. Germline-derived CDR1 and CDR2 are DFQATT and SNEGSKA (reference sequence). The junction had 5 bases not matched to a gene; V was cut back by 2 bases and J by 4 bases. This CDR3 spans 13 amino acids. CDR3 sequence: CSARSGTVYEQYF. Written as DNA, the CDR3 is TGCAGTGCTAGATCCGGGACAGTGTACGAGCAGTACTTC.

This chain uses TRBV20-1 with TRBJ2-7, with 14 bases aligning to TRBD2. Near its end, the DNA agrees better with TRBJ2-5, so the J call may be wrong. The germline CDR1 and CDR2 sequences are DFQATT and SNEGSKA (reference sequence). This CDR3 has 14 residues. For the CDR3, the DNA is TGCAGTGCGCCGACTAGCGGGAGGGGAGAGACCCAGTACTTC. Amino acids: CSAPTSGRGETQYF.